Listed below are T cell receptor beta chains from one sample, sequenced in a study of blood T cells in healthy people across ages. Via MiXCR, TCRdb re-called the 5' RACE reads, giving one row per CDR3 protein. The sample carries 650,000 to 700,000 distinct CDR3 sequences, over 40% recorded once. The sequenced material came from blood. These receptors were obtained from a woman older than 75 in good health. Each CDR3 is given with its conserved first and last residue. The D gene is left open where the match is weak. Part of the rows lack a size; the others show once, few, many or a class for expanded clones.

clone_size j_call d_call cdr3_length v_call cdr3_nt cdr3_aa
- TRBJ1-5 - 16 TRBV15 TGTGCCACCAGCAGAGATATAAGGGACAGCAATCAGCCCCAGCATTTT CATSRDIRDSNQPQHF
- TRBJ1-5 - 14 TRBV12-3/TRBV12-4 TGTGCCAGCAGTCCCGGGAGGGCCAGACAGCCCCAGCATTTT CASSPGRARQPQHF
- TRBJ1-1 - 15 TRBV29-1 TGCAGCGGTATAGGGACGCAGTTCGGGAACACTGAAGCTTTCTTT CSGIGTQFGNTEAFF
few TRBJ2-1 - 14 TRBV3-1 TGTGCCAGCAGCCAAGCGGAGCGGTACAATGAGCAGTTCTTC CASSQAERYNEQFF
- TRBJ1-2 - 15 TRBV5-1 TGCGCCAGCAGCTTCCTTGGACTCACGTCCGCTGGCTACACCTTC CASSFLGLTSAGYTF
- TRBJ1-2 - 12 TRBV7-2 TGTGCCAGCAGCTTAGAAGTTTTTGGCTACACCTTC CASSLEVFGYTF
few TRBJ2-7 - 13 TRBV5-1 TGCGCCAGCAGCGTAGGACCCACAGACGAGCAGTACTTC CASSVGPTDEQYF
few TRBJ1-5 - 15 TRBV5-1 TGCGCCAGCAGCCCGATTTCCGGGGGCAATCAGCCCCAGCATTTT CASSPISGGNQPQHF
- TRBJ2-4 - 15 TRBV7-2 TGTGCCAGCAGCCCCGGGGGGCGAGCCAAAAACATTCAGTACTTC CASSPGGRAKNIQYF
many TRBJ2-3 - 13 TRBV3-1 TGTGCCAGCAGCCAAAACTACGCCGATACGCAGTATTTT CASSQNYADTQYF
once TRBJ1-1 - 14 TRBV7-2 TGTGCCAGCACCGACCGATCAGGGGTTACTGAAGCTTTCTTT CASTDRSGVTEAFF
many TRBJ1-2 TRBD1 15 TRBV25-1 TGTGCCAGCACACCGACAGGGGGAAGAAACTATGGCTACACCTTC CASTPTGGRNYGYTF
many TRBJ2-1 TRBD2 13 TRBV10-3 TGTGCCATCAGTCCGGAATCTTCAGGGAGGGAGTTCTTC CAISPESSGREFF
few TRBJ2-5 - 14 TRBV7-9 TGTGCCAGCAGCCCTAGTGGGGGCGAGGAGACCCAGTACTTC CASSPSGGEETQYF
- TRBJ2-7 TRBD1 14 TRBV20-1 TGCAGTGCTATCGGGACAGGGGGGGAATACGAGCAGTACTTC CSAIGTGGEYEQYF
once TRBJ2-7 - 16 TRBV21-1 TGTGCCAGCAGCAAAGAGGCTAGCGGGGGGTCCTACGAGCAGTACTTC CASSKEASGGSYEQYF
- TRBJ2-1 TRBD2 17 TRBV12-3/TRBV12-4 TGTACCAGCAGTTTAGAGGGCCTAGCGGGAGTGAACAATGGGCAGTTCTTC CTSSLEGLAGVNNGQFF
- TRBJ1-2 - 14 TRBV4-2 TGTGCCAGCAGCCAAGATCGGGCGGACTATGGCTACACCTTC CASSQDRADYGYTF
- TRBJ2-5 - 12 TRBV28 TGTGCCAGCAGTTTAAGGGGCGCACAGCAGTACTTC CASSLRGAQQYF
- TRBJ2-2 - 15 TRBV5-1 TGCGCCAGCAGCTTGGGGGCCGGGAACACCGGGGAGCTGTTTTTT CASSLGAGNTGELFF
- TRBJ2-5 TRBD2 14 TRBV20-1 TGCAGTGCTACTAAGACTAGCGGGGGGGAGACCCAGTACTTC CSATKTSGGETQYF
- TRBJ1-2 - 12 TRBV29-1 TGCAGCGTCGGGACCGGTACGGTGGGCTACACCTTC CSVGTGTVGYTF
many TRBJ2-7 - 12 TRBV28 TGTGCCAGCAGTTTGGCGCAGTTCGAGCAGTACTTC CASSLAQFEQYF
few TRBJ2-1 - 13 TRBV7-9 TGTGCCAGCAGCCCAAAAAGGGACCAGATACAGTTCTTC CASSPKRDQIQFF
few TRBJ2-5 TRBD2 14 TRBV20-1 TGCAGTGCTAGAGAACTAGCGGGGGTGAAGACCCAGTACTTC CSARELAGVKTQYF
many TRBJ2-5 - 14 TRBV5-1 TGCGCCAGCCGCCCAGCAGGGATGCAAGAGACCCAGTACTTC CASRPAGMQETQYF
many TRBJ2-3 - 16 TRBV18 TGTGCCAGCTCACCACCATCAGGGACAAGCACAGATACGCAGTATTTT CASSPPSGTSTDTQYF
few TRBJ1-6 - 14 TRBV9 TGTGCCAGCAGCGAACAGGGTTATAATTCACCCCTCCACTTT CASSEQGYNSPLHF
few TRBJ2-7 - 15 TRBV9 TGTGCCAGCAGCGTGACGACCGGGACAACGACCGAGCAGTACTTC CASSVTTGTTTEQYF
- TRBJ2-3 TRBD2 16 TRBV24-1 TGTGCCACCAGTGATTCCCGGGAGGGCCTCGAGGGTACGCAGTATTTT CATSDSREGLEGTQYF